This section outlines one T cell receptor beta chain sequence together with its context. What antigen it recognizes has not been identified. Qualities for individual bases were not recorded, and no much larger clone is one base off. Peripheral blood CD8+ and CD4+ T cells from healthy donors, Susac syndrome patients and multiple sclerosis patients were profiled by high-throughput TCR beta sequencing. Susac syndrome patients met recently defined diagnostic criteria for definite or probable disease. Bulk CD8+ and CD4+ T cells were purified magnetically by negative isolation, whereas CD8+ TEMRA cells were enriched by FACS. Blood was drawn into EDTA tubes, processed within 24 hours, and PBMCs were isolated by density gradient centrifugation. PBMCs intended for TCR sequencing were cryopreserved in liquid nitrogen and were subsequently thawed in a 37 degrees C water bath. Purity of sorted or isolated CD4+, CD8+ and CD8+ TEMRA cells was at least 90%.

This sample is drawn from a study of CD8 T cells in Susac syndrome (dated by TCRdb to between 2018 and 2020). The study in broad terms: Among the Susac syndrome patients who were sequenced, clinically active disease was present in 5 or 6 and clinical remission was observed in 8 or 9. At blood withdrawal, Susac syndrome patients were therapy-naive, treated with corticosteroids (with IVIg additionally given to some), or treated with IVIg alone. Whether CD8+ T cell activation and differentiation in Susac syndrome was antigen driven was tested using repertoire sequencing. The study compared CD8+ T cell repertoire clonality among 12 healthy donors, about 14 Susac syndrome patients and around 16 multiple sclerosis patients. Overall results and qualifications from the work: Roughly 15 and five Susac-specific public clones were found in the total CD8+ and CD8+ TEMRA repertoires, respectively. The TCR sequencing and HLA analysis was acknowledged to have included a relatively small number of individuals. Susac syndrome CD8+ repertoires showed clonal expansion, highest in CD8+ TEMRA cells and greater in clinically active than remitting patients.

The germline V end is reduced by 3 bases and the J end by 3 bases; junction bases left unmatched: 14. The CDR3 starts with the cysteine, ends with the phenylalanine, and has 18 residues. The only DNA kept is the CDR3, 54 bases in frame from the first base. The CDR1 and CDR2 encoded by the germline V gene are SGHDN and FVKESK. RNA was extracted with the RNeasy kit and roughly 0.45 to 1 ug was reverse transcribed using random hexamers. The immunoSEQ multiplex PCR assay, covering 54 Vbeta and 13 Jbeta segments, was used to amplify TCR beta CDR3 regions. To correct PCR amplification bias, a synthetic template baseline was used for both primer optimization and computational correction. Processing in the source paper ran as follows. Reads were assigned to V, D and J genes according to IMGT and analyzed in immunoSEQ Analyzer, with only productive sequences retained. Clonality was computed as one minus Shannon entropy normalized by log2 of the number of productive unique sequences. For each patient and control, public and private clones were evaluated among the 100 most prevalent clones. Clones were defined as Susac-specific if absent from the healthy and MS cohorts, from around 1,000 published viral clones and from other ImmuneACCESS disease sequences. TCRdb passed the public sequencing reads through fastp at Q25 and MiXCR, retaining productive beta sequences. A single entry per CDR3 protein holds the most common genes and DNA from its merged rows. The V and J calls come from TCRdb's annotation, not from the publication. The sample includes some 130,000 distinct CDR3 sequences, with over 90% observed a single time. About 0.18% of the sample is in the top ten clones.

Sample: CD8+ T cells from PBMCs. The origin of this receptor is a human donor with Susac syndrome. The chain is encoded by TRBV14 joined to TRBJ1-2, with 9 junctional bases fitting TRBD1. The CDR3 is CASSHSGTGYRLDYGYTF. The base sequence is TGTGCCAGCAGCCATTCCGGGACAGGGTACCGCCTCGACTATGGCTACACCTTC. With the rest looked up from the reference TRBV14 and TRBJ1-2 genes rather than sequenced, the full variable domain is EAGVTQFPSHSVIEKGQTVTLRCDPISGHDNLYWYRRVMGKEIKFLLHFVKESKQDESGMPNNRFLAERTGGTYSTLKVQPAELEDSGVYFCASSHSGTGYRLDYGYTFGSGTRLTVV.